The T cell receptor beta chain under discussion was sequenced for a study of T cell clones after liver transplantation. Study-level findings and limits: Donor-reactive sequences fell more than third party-reactive ones, suggesting partial deletion.

The method was immunoSEQ multiplex PCR; TCRdb's version includes in-frame clones alone and lacks a portion of them. The sample lists 50,000 to 70,000 clones, approximately 70% seen once, with about 3% in the top ten. Germline CDR1 is SGHDN and CDR2 is FVKESK. Deletions cut 0 bases from V and 0 bases from J, with 14 bases between. The CDR3 runs 17 residues. To note about this clone: Its target is not known.

This material consisted of CD4+ T cells from blood, taken at the approximately 16-month timepoint. This chain joins TRBV14 and TRBJ1-2, with D uncertain. This sequence originates from a human patient who received a liver transplant. Some T cells may originate from the graft donor. The CDR3 is CASSQDFRADPNYGYTF. The DNA for the CDR3 is TGTGCCAGCAGCCAAGATTTTAGGGCGGATCCTAACTATGGCTACACCTTC.